The 31 T cell receptor beta chains in this list originate from one sample, sequenced in a study of CD8 T cells in ankylosing spondylitis. TCRdb redid the calling of the 5' RACE reads with MiXCR, one entry per CDR3 protein. The data show 25,000 to 35,000 distinct CDR3 sequences, around 14% seen once. Sequencing was carried out using blood. The receptors stem from a male donor with ankylosing spondylitis or in good health (not recorded which).

V usage is TRBV5-1 and J usage is TRBJ2-5, with D perhaps assigned TRBD1 or TRBD2 (5 bases each). In germline, CDR1 is SGHRS, CDR2 YFSETQ. V was cut by 1 base and J by 2 bases, with 9 bases left in between. This CDR3 region has 14 residues. The CDR3 loop reads CASSLSGPQETQYF. CDR3 coding DNA: TGCGCCAGCAGCTTGTCGGGGCCTCAAGAGACCCAGTACTTC.

The sample holds a few counts of this clonotype. This chain uses TRBV6-1 with TRBJ1-5; D possibly corresponds to TRBD1 (6 bases). The CDR3 has 13 amino acids. Trimming pared 11 bases from V and 3 bases from J, leaving 14 bases between. From germline, CDR1 is MNHNS and CDR2 SASEGT. The CDR3 DNA reads as TGTGCCGGTACTTCAGGGGCCAATCAGCCCCAGCATTTT. This gives the protein CAGTSGANQPQHF.

The table lists this clonotype with a few counts. CDR3 residues: CASSLVGTDTQYF. As DNA, the CDR3 is TGTGCCAGCAGCTTAGTAGGCACAGATACGCAGTATTTT. The chain has TRBV7-2 and TRBJ2-3; no definite D call. This CDR3 is built from 13 residues. Germline V lookup: CDR1 SGHTA, CDR2 FQGNSA. Trimming removed 1 base from V and 1 base from J, with 3 bases in between.

In its sample, this clonotype was seen once. The gene calls are TRBV7-9 and TRBJ2-2; the match to TRBD1 covers 9 bases. From germline, CDR1 is SEHNR and CDR2 FQNEAQ (reference sequence). The J segment lost 4 bases and the V segment lost 7 bases, leaving 10 bases of the junction unmatched. This CDR3 has 16 amino acids. In nucleotides, the CDR3 is TGTGCCAGCACCTTCCCCGGGACAGGGAGCACCGGGGAGCTGTTTTTT. The encoded protein is CASTFPGTGSTGELFF. Combining the CDR3 with reference TRBV7-9 and TRBJ2-2 gives the whole variable domain DTGVSQNPRHKITKRGQNVTFRCDPISEHNRLYWYRQTLGQGPEFLTYFQNEAQLEKSRLLSDRFSAERPKGSFSTLEIQRTEQGDSAMYLCASTFPGTGSTGELFFGEGSRLTVL.

This clonotype was seen a handful of times. V usage is TRBV7-7 and J usage is TRBJ2-1; D remains ambiguous. V lost 5 bases and J lost 6, with 11 bases in between. Germline assignment: CDR1 SSHAT and CDR2 FNYEAQ (reference sequence). CDR3 size: 13 residues. CDR3 bases: TGTGCCAGCAGCCCCGGACGCCCCAATGAGCAGTTCTTC. It encodes CASSPGRPNEQFF.

This clonotype is medium-sized. The genes are TRBV28 and TRBJ2-5; D not certain. Germline V gene lookup returns CDR1 MDHEN and CDR2 SYDVKM. The CDR3 covers 15 residues. The V end lost 1 base, the J end lost 4 bases, and 13 bases lay between the germline ends. In DNA, the CDR3 is TGTGCCAGCAGTTTATATCTACAAACGACAGAGACCCAGTACTTC. This codes for CASSLYLQTTETQYF.

This clonotype was detected a few times. This chain uses TRBV18 with TRBJ2-2, with D tentatively TRBD2 (5 bases). Trimming took 2 bases from V and 4 from J, leaving 14 bases between them. The CDR3 consists of 16 residues. Germline V gives CDR1 KGHSH, CDR2 LQKENI. CDR3 amino acids: CASSPIDYYSTGELFF. CDR3 coding DNA: TGTGCCAGCTCACCAATCGACTACTACAGCACCGGGGAGCTGTTTTTT.

J is TRBJ1-1 and V is TRBV7-9, with D possibly TRBD1 on 5 matching bases. This CDR3 is built from 13 residues. Trimming cost V 9 bases and J 6 bases, with 17 bases left between them. The V gene's germline CDR1 is SEHNR and CDR2 FQNEAQ (reference sequence). The CDR3 loop reads CASGEGLEAEAFF. The CDR3 coding sequence is TGTGCCAGTGGAGAGGGGCTGGAGGCTGAAGCTTTCTTT.

This sequence joins TRBV28 and TRBJ2-7; tentative D call: TRBD1 (6 bases). Between the trimmed V and J ends, which lost 6 bases and 4 bases, there was a span of 13 bases. Looked up from germline, CDR1 is MDHEN and CDR2 is SYDVKM. The CDR3 loop spans 13 amino acids. CDR3 sequence: CASRIGGGYEQYF. The CDR3 nucleotides are TGTGCCAGCAGAATTGGGGGCGGGTACGAGCAGTACTTC.

This clonotype showed up just a few times. The chain couples TRBV7-9 to TRBJ2-2, with D tentatively TRBD1 (7 bases). Germline values: CDR1 SEHNR, CDR2 FQNEAQ (reference sequence). This CDR3 has 15 amino acids. Deletions cut 5 bases from V and 5 bases from J, with 15 bases between. CDR3 sequence: CASSEDRDFTGELFF. CDR3 DNA: TGTGCCAGCAGCGAAGACAGGGACTTTACCGGGGAGCTGTTTTTT.

This chain connects TRBV7-9 to TRBJ2-3, with 7 nucleotides matching TRBD2. Germline CDR1 is SEHNR and CDR2 is FQNEAQ (reference sequence). Unmatched junction bases numbered 12, after V lost 7 bases and J lost 2 bases. CDR3 size: 16 residues. The CDR3 bases are TGTGCCAGCACCGAAGGGCGGGGGATACTCACAGATACGCAGTATTTT. Its protein is CASTEGRGILTDTQYF.

In its sample, this clonotype was seen a few times. CDR3 protein: CASSLEQGTEAFF. CDR3 nucleotides: TGTGCCAGCAGCTTAGAACAGGGTACTGAAGCTTTCTTT. The chain carries TRBV11-2 and TRBJ1-1, with D perhaps TRBD1 (6 bases). The V end lost 0 bases, the J end lost 5 bases, and 7 bases lay between the germline ends. Germline CDR1 and CDR2: SGHAT and FQNNGV. This CDR3 is 13 amino acids long.

This clonotype was counted only a few times. The chain carries TRBV28 and TRBJ2-3, with D possibly matching TRBD2 (5 bases). This CDR3 spans 14 amino acids. Germline-derived CDR1 and CDR2 are MDHEN and SYDVKM. V was trimmed by 5 bases and J by 2 bases, leaving 11 bases between them. The CDR3 region is CASSAGGTTDTQYF. In DNA form, the CDR3 reads TGTGCCAGCAGTGCTGGAGGCACCACAGATACGCAGTATTTT.

This clonotype turned up a few times. This chain links TRBV6-5 with TRBJ1-1; a possible D gene is TRBD1 (5 bases). Germline CDR1 is MNHEY and CDR2 is SVGAGI. There are 14 residues in the CDR3. The V end lost 3 bases, the J end lost 4 bases, and 12 bases lay between the germline ends. The CDR3 coding sequence is TGTGCCAGCAGTTATCTTGGGGGTGGCACTGAAGCTTTCTTT. Protein: CASSYLGGGTEAFF.

The chain has TRBV7-9 and TRBJ1-5; D is undetermined. The CDR3 covers 13 residues. The germline gives CDR1 SEHNR, CDR2 FQNEAQ (reference sequence). V lost 5 bases and J lost 2, with 7 bases in between. The CDR3 sequence is CASSPTGNQPQHF. The CDR3 nucleotides are TGTGCCAGCAGCCCGACGGGCAATCAGCCCCAGCATTTT. Full variable domain (remainder filled in from reference TRBV7-9 and TRBJ1-5): DTGVSQNPRHKITKRGQNVTFRCDPISEHNRLYWYRQTLGQGPEFLTYFQNEAQLEKSRLLSDRFSAERPKGSFSTLEIQRTEQGDSAMYLCASSPTGNQPQHFGDGTRLSIL.

In its sample, this clonotype was seen a few times. The chain recombines TRBV24-1 with TRBJ2-3; D may correspond to TRBD1 or TRBD2 (7 bases each). V was clipped by 4 bases and J by 1 base, with 11 bases between them. The CDR3 extends over 15 amino acids. The V gene's germline CDR1 is KGHDR and CDR2 SFDVKD. The CDR3 protein is CATSEAGGGTDTQYF. Written as DNA, the CDR3 is TGTGCCACCAGTGAGGCAGGGGGGGGCACAGATACGCAGTATTTT.

This clonotype was seen only a few times. The V gene is TRBV20-1, the J gene TRBJ2-1; D might be TRBD2 (5 bases). Trimming stripped 2 bases from V and 0 bases from J, with 11 bases between. This CDR3 is built from 15 residues. Germline values: CDR1 DFQATT, CDR2 SNEGSKA (reference sequence). CDR3 sequence (DNA): TGCAGTGCTAGAATTAGCGCGACCTCCTACAATGAGCAGTTCTTC. Its translation is CSARISATSYNEQFF.

This clonotype was recorded a few times. The V gene is TRBV29-1, the J gene TRBJ2-4; no clear D gene. CDR1 is SQVTM, CDR2 ANQGSEA, per germline. Trimming removed 6 bases from V and 4 bases from J, with 7 bases in between. CDR3 length equals 11 residues. The CDR3 loop reads CSVEMKNIQYF. The CDR3 DNA reads TGCAGCGTAGAGATGAAAAACATTCAGTACTTC.

In this sample, this clonotype turned up a few times. This rearrangement joins TRBV29-1 to TRBJ1-6; D may be TRBD1 (6 bases). The CDR3 extends over 13 amino acids. Trimming left V 5 bases short and J 7 bases short, with 12 bases between. Per germline, CDR1 SQVTM and CDR2 ANQGSEA. In DNA form, the CDR3 reads TGCAGCGTTCTGACAGGTCCCAATTCACCCCTCCACTTT. Amino acid sequence: CSVLTGPNSPLHF.

This sequence joins TRBV5-1 and TRBJ2-3, with TRBD2 as a possible D gene (5 bases). There are 13 residues in the CDR3. The V gene lost 1 base and the J gene lost 5 bases, with 8 bases spanning the gap. Germline V gene sequence: CDR1 SGHRS, CDR2 YFSETQ. CDR3 DNA: TGCGCCAGCAGCTTGTTAGGGAGAGATACGCAGTATTTT. Encoded protein: CASSLLGRDTQYF.

The chain joins TRBV29-1 to TRBJ2-3; D is perhaps TRBD2 (6 bases). Germline V gene lookup returns CDR1 SQVTM and CDR2 ANQGSEA. V lost 4 bases, J lost 6 bases, and 11 bases lay in between. The CDR3 loop spans 12 amino acids. This CDR3 is CSVVRSGDTQYF. CDR3 nucleotides: TGCAGCGTTGTGCGGAGCGGGGATACGCAGTATTTT.

This clonotype was counted only a few times. The rearrangement links TRBV29-1 to TRBJ2-1, with D perhaps TRBD1 (5 bases). The V gene's germline CDR1 is SQVTM and CDR2 ANQGSEA. Between the trimmed V and J ends, which lost 4 bases and 4 bases, there was a span of 8 bases. The CDR3 spans 12 residues. CDR3 protein: CSVAGQYNEQFF. CDR3 in DNA: TGCAGCGTTGCAGGGCAATACAATGAGCAGTTCTTC.

This clonotype was recorded a few times. The V call is TRBV29-1, the J call TRBJ1-4; D is perhaps TRBD1 (5 bases). This CDR3 is 13 amino acids long. V lost 1 base and J 8 bases, leaving 11 bases between the germline ends. CDR1 and CDR2 from the germline V gene are SQVTM and ANQGSEA. This chain's CDR3 is CSVEGQGSEKLFF. CDR3 DNA: TGCAGCGTTGAAGGCCAGGGAAGCGAAAAACTGTTTTTT.

This clonotype has more than one count but fewer than ten. This sequence joins TRBV7-2 and TRBJ2-3; D remains ambiguous. Deletions cut 6 bases from V and 5 bases from J, with 9 bases between. The V gene's germline CDR1 is SGHTA and CDR2 FQGNSA. The CDR3 totals 12 residues. The CDR3 spells CASRFLVDTQYF. The CDR3 nucleotides are TGTGCCAGCAGGTTCCTCGTAGATACGCAGTATTTT.

V and J are TRBV29-1 and TRBJ1-2; TRBD1 aligns across 7 bases. V was clipped by 4 bases and J by 3 bases; unmatched bases: 2. Germline V gives CDR1 SQVTM, CDR2 ANQGSEA. This CDR3 is built from 12 residues. The CDR3 sequence: CSVGDRDYGYTF. In nucleotides, the CDR3 is TGCAGCGTTGGTGACAGGGACTATGGCTACACCTTC.

This clonotype was recorded a few times. The rearrangement uses TRBV20-1 and TRBJ1-4, with D perhaps TRBD1 (6 bases). The V gene's germline CDR1 is DFQATT and CDR2 SNEGSKA (reference sequence). CDR3 length equals 13 residues. Trimming cost V 3 bases and J 7 bases, with 12 bases left between them. The CDR3 loop is CSARGARGEKLFF. The CDR3 nucleotides are TGCAGTGCTAGGGGGGCGCGGGGTGAAAAACTGTTTTTT.

The chain links TRBV12-3 or TRBV12-4 to TRBJ2-2, with no clear D. The CDR3 is 14 residues long. The V gene lost 1 base and the J gene lost 6 bases, with 9 bases spanning the gap. CDR3 amino acids: CASSLDWAPGELFF. DNA for the CDR3: TGTGCCAGCAGTTTAGATTGGGCCCCCGGGGAGCTGTTTTTT.

This clonotype has a handful of counts. J is TRBJ1-2 and V is TRBV6-5; D unclear. The V and J ends lost 5 bases and 6 bases respectively, with 7 bases between them. This CDR3 is 11 amino acids long. Germline values: CDR1 MNHEY, CDR2 SVGAGI. The CDR3 region is CASSNVDGYTF. The CDR3 DNA reads TGTGCCAGCAGTAACGTCGATGGCTACACCTTC.

This chain links TRBV27 with TRBJ2-7; D possibly corresponds to TRBD1 (5 bases). The CDR3 has 12 residues. The V and J ends lost 3 bases and 6 bases respectively, with 9 bases between them. The germline V gene has CDR1 MNHEY and CDR2 SMNVEV (reference sequence). CDR3 nucleotides: TGTGCCAGCAGTTTCCGGCAGGGCGAGCAGTACTTC. Protein: CASSFRQGEQYF.

The CDR3 nucleotides are TGTGCCAGCAGCTTACGGGGGTATGGCTACACCTTC. The encoded protein is CASSLRGYGYTF. This sequence joins TRBV7-2 and TRBJ1-2; tentative D call: TRBD1 (5 bases). CDR1 and CDR2 from the germline V gene are SGHTA and FQGNSA. Trimming shortened V by 2 bases and J by 5 bases, and 6 bases separated the two germline ends. The CDR3 is 12 amino acids.

This clonotype turned up a few times. J is TRBJ2-2 and V is TRBV20-1; 8 positions agree with TRBD1. This CDR3 has 15 amino acids. V was pared by 3 bases and J by 2 bases, with 5 bases of the junction left unmatched. Per germline, CDR1 DFQATT and CDR2 SNEGSKA (reference sequence). CDR3 bases: TGCAGTGCTAGCCCGGGACAGGCAAACACCGGGGAGCTGTTTTTT. This encodes CSASPGQANTGELFF.